The 16 T cell receptor beta chains given below trace back to one sample, sequenced in a study of T cells in women clearing cervical HPV infection. Here immunoSEQ multiplex PCR was the method, and the copy in TCRdb shows in-frame clones only, minus some. This sample's table has fewer than 30,000 clones. Sequenced input: blood buffy coat. These receptors came from a woman between 18 and 75 years old with a cervical HPV16 infection that either progressed to CIN3+ or cleared (not recorded which).

Note on this clone: From the germline J gene comes the end of the CDR3, since the read stops 3 residues before it. The chain couples TRBV5-4 to TRBJ2-1; D gene uncertain. V shed 5 bases and J shed 4 bases, with 13 bases lying between them. Germline V gene data show CDR1 as SGHNT and CDR2 as YYREEE (reference sequence). This CDR3 region has 14 residues. This chain's CDR3 is CASRTPADYNEQFF. Partial CDR3 DNA: TGTGCCAGCAGAACTCCCGCCGATTACAATGAG.

A remark on this clone: The read terminates 3 residues before the CDR3 end, so the remaining end is supplied by the germline J gene. This chain links TRBV19 with TRBJ1-2, with D unclear. The V gene lost 0 bases and the J gene lost 4 bases, with 15 bases spanning the gap. Germline V gives CDR1 LNHDA, CDR2 SQIVND (reference sequence). This CDR3 region has 16 residues. The sequenced part of the CDR3 DNA is TGTGCCAGTAGTATAGAGGCGAAGGGCCACTTCTATGGC. Translating it yields CASSIEAKGHFYG. The full CDR3 protein is CASSIEAKGHFYGYTF.

A note on this clone: The read is 3 residues too short to cover the CDR3 end, so that end is filled in from the germline J gene. The rearrangement links TRBV5-4 to TRBJ2-1; TRBD2 matches at 13 bases. The CDR3 covers 14 residues. The V gene end was trimmed by 10 bases and the J gene end by 8 bases; junction bases not matched to a gene: 9. Per germline, CDR1 SGHNT and CDR2 YYREEE (reference sequence). The CDR3 here is CAVKRTSGSDEQFF. Incomplete CDR3 DNA: TGTGCCGTCAAAAGGACTAGCGGGAGCGATGAG.

As regards this clone: The CDR3 end falls 3 residues outside the read, so it is completed with the germline J gene. The V gene is TRBV6-2 or TRBV6-3, the J gene TRBJ1-4, with 8 positions matching TRBD1. The CDR3 is 15 residues long. CDR1 and CDR2 (germline): MNHEY, SVGEGT. CDR3 amino acids: CASSYMDRVSSPLFF. CDR3 DNA, as far as it was read: TGTGCCAGCAGTTACATGGACAGGGTATCTTCACCA.

Remarks on this clone: The read halts 3 residues ahead of the CDR3 end, with the missing end drawn from the germline J gene. The chain employs TRBV7-2 and TRBJ2-1, with 7 nucleotides matching TRBD1. From germline, CDR1 is SGHTA and CDR2 FQGNSA. Germline trimming cut 1 base from V and 0 bases from J; bases unmatched to any gene: 0. The CDR3 contains 15 residues. The covered CDR3 bases are TGTGCCAGCAGCTTAGGGACAGGCTCCTACAATGAG. Translating gives CASSLGTGSYNE. Given in full, the CDR3 is CASSLGTGSYNEQFF.

Regarding this clone: The germline gene is not matched at one end of the junction; a read error may be the cause. The read terminates 3 residues ahead of where the CDR3 ends, so the germline J gene completes it. V gene TRBV18 combines with J gene TRBJ2-7, with D possibly TRBD1 on 6 matching bases. The CDR3 length is 15 residues. The germline V gene has CDR1 KGHSH and CDR2 LQKENI. The CDR3 DNA, read in part, is TGTGCCAGCTTACCAGGAACAGGGTTAAAGTACGAG. Encoded protein: CASLPGTGLKYE. The entire CDR3 protein is CASLPGTGLKYEQYF.

As to this clone: The DNA ends 3 residues before the CDR3 does, and the rest of the CDR3 is filled in from the germline J gene. V gene TRBV19 combines with J gene TRBJ1-2, with unresolved D. Germline V gene sequence: CDR1 LNHDA, CDR2 SQIVND (reference sequence). The CDR3 is 14 residues long. V was trimmed by 1 base and J by 0 bases, leaving 6 bases between them. The sequenced part of the CDR3 DNA is TGTGCCAGTAGTATAGTCCCAACTAACTATGGC. Its translation is CASSIVPTNYG. The full-length CDR3 reads as CASSIVPTNYGYTF. The full variable domain, completed using reference TRBV19 and TRBJ1-2, is DGGITQSPKYLFRKEGQNVTLSCEQNLNHDAMYWYRQDPGQGLRLIYYSQIVNDFQKGDIAEGYSVSREKKESFPLTVTSAQKNPTAFYLCASSIVPTNYGYTFGSGTRLTVV.

Details on this clone: The DNA ends 3 residues before the CDR3 does, and the rest of the CDR3 is filled in from the germline J gene. The V and J genes are TRBV7-9 and TRBJ2-1; 10 positions match TRBD1. Germline assignment: CDR1 SEHNR and CDR2 FQNEAQ (reference sequence). Germline trimming cut 4 bases from V and 6 bases from J; bases unmatched to any gene: 6. CDR3 length: 15 residues. CDR3 DNA (partial): TGTGCCAGCAGCTCTCCCCGGGACAGGGGCAATGAG. This gives the protein CASSSPRDRGNE. The whole CDR3 protein reads CASSSPRDRGNEQFF.

The CDR3 reads CASSGQGSITEAFF. Incomplete CDR3 DNA: TGCGCCAGCAGCGGACAGGGGAGTATCACTGAA. The rearrangement uses TRBV5-1 and TRBJ1-1, with 9 positions matching TRBD1. The CDR3 end is not reached by the read, which stops 3 residues before it; the germline J gene fills it in. Germline assignment: CDR1 SGHRS and CDR2 YFSETQ. The CDR3 runs to 14 residues. V was clipped by 4 bases and J by 4 bases; unmatched bases: 5.

Points on this clone: The observed sequence ends 3 residues before the CDR3 terminus, with the missing tail filled in from the germline J gene. V gene TRBV6-1 combines with J gene TRBJ2-3, with 11 nucleotides matching TRBD2. This CDR3 contains 16 residues. V dropped 3 bases and J dropped 4; count of bases not matched to a gene: 6. The germline V gene encodes CDR1 MNHNS and CDR2 SASEGT. The DNA read from the CDR3 is TGTGCCAGCAGTGAGTTACTAGCGGGGGCAGCAGATACG. Translated: CASSELLAGAADT. The full CDR3 is CASSELLAGAADTQYF.

Worth noting for this clone: One end of the junction does not line up with germline, which may come from a read error. The read comes to an end 3 residues before the CDR3 does, leaving the germline J gene to fill in the end. This sample also contains other DNA sequences that code for the same CDR3. V gene TRBV5-4 combines with J gene TRBJ1-3, with a weak D call TRBD1 (5 bases). CDR1 SGHNT and CDR2 YYREEE come from the germline V gene (reference sequence). The CDR3 covers 14 residues. CDR3 sequence: CASSLRGAGNTIYF. The part of the CDR3 DNA that was read is TGTGCCAGCAGCTTGAGAGGGGCCGGAAACACA.

Comment on this clone: The read terminates 3 residues before the CDR3 end, so the remaining end is supplied by the germline J gene. The rearrangement uses TRBV7-3 and TRBJ2-1; TRBD2 aligns across 11 bases. CDR1 is SGHTA and CDR2 is FQGTGA in the germline V gene. This CDR3 has 14 amino acids. The V segment lost 5 bases and the J segment 9 bases; nucleotides outside the gene matches: 6. CDR3 DNA, as far as it was read: TGTGCCAGCAGCATAGCGGGGGGGCCTGGTGAG. Its translation: CASSIAGGPGE. The complete CDR3 sequence is CASSIAGGPGEQFF.

A word on this clone: A read error may produce the germline difference seen at one junction end. With the read ending 3 residues before the CDR3 end, the germline J gene is used to fill in that end. This rearrangement joins TRBV7-9 to TRBJ2-7, with 7 bases identical to TRBD2. The germline V gene has CDR1 SEHNR and CDR2 FQNEAQ (reference sequence). The CDR3 runs 14 residues. The CDR3: CSSSFGGVAYEQYF. The CDR3 bases that were read are TGTTCCAGCAGCTTTGGGGGGGTGGCCTACGAG.

In regard to this clone: The read ends 3 residues shy of where the CDR3 ends; the end is completed using the germline J gene. This rearrangement joins TRBV19 to TRBJ2-3; a weak D match, TRBD1 (6 bases). The CDR3 is made up of 15 amino acids. Per germline, CDR1 LNHDA and CDR2 SQIVND (reference sequence). The CDR3 reads CASSPRMDSNQPQYF. Partial CDR3 DNA: TGTGCCAGTAGTCCCCGAATGGACAGCAATCAGCCG. The entire variable domain, with the rest obtained from reference TRBV19 and TRBJ2-3, is as follows: DGGITQSPKYLFRKEGQNVTLSCEQNLNHDAMYWYRQDPGQGLRLIYYSQIVNDFQKGDIAEGYSVSREKKESFPLTVTSAQKNPTAFYLCASSPRMDSNQPQYFGPGTRLTVL.

As to this clone: The read stops 3 residues short of the end of the CDR3; the missing end is completed from the germline J gene. V usage is TRBV2 and J usage is TRBJ2-5; 11 nucleotides match TRBD2. V was clipped by 6 bases and J by 4 bases; unmatched bases: 7. Germline CDR1 SNHLY, CDR2 FYNNEI. This CDR3 region has 15 residues. CDR3 DNA, as far as it was read: TGTGCCAGCAGGGATAGCGGGGGGGAGGCAGAGACC. Translating it yields CASRDSGGEAET. The whole CDR3 reads CASRDSGGEAETQYF. The full variable domain, in which reference TRBV2 and TRBJ2-5 provide the parts outside the CDR3, is EPEVTQTPSHQVTQMGQEVILRCVPISNHLYFYWYRQILGQKVEFLVSFYNNEISEKSEIFDDQFSVERPDGSNFTLKIRSTKLEDSAMYFCASRDSGGEAETQYFGPGTRLLVL.

In regard to this clone: The read comes to an end 3 residues before the CDR3 does, leaving the germline J gene to fill in the end. V is TRBV20-1 and J is TRBJ2-7; no definite D call. The CDR3 is 13 residues long. CDR1 and CDR2 (germline): DFQATT, SNEGSKA (reference sequence). With 5 bases removed from V and 6 bases from J, the gap between germline ends came to 17 bases. The DNA read from the CDR3 is TGCAGTGCTGGGCCCCTTAAAACCTCCGAG. Protein: CSAGPLKTSE. The whole CDR3 sequence is CSAGPLKTSEQYF.